These 8 T cell receptor beta chains originate from one sample sequenced in a study of T cell repertoires in cytomegalovirus infection (dated by TCRdb to about 2019). The listed sequencing device is Illumina HiSeq 1500. In TCRdb, the public reads were trimmed at Q25 with fastp and aligned with MiXCR, with productive beta chains retained. Rows matching on CDR3 protein sequence are summarized as one entry with the most common DNA and genes. The sample table contains about 770,000 distinct CDR3 sequences; only one count was recorded for 25% to 35% of them. The leading ten clones occupy roughly 14% of the sample. These receptors are not linked to any known antigen. According to the study, the label for this sample's treatment or condition signals: in vitro stimulation with specific CMV peptide epitopes to enrich CMV-specific T cells. Source: cultured CD8+ T cells from PBMCs, taken from culture after CMV antigen stimulation. Every receptor here comes from a human donor in good health (CMV status not recorded). Some clones in this sample may be carry-over from other donors' samples.

Here the CDR3 reads CASATEGSWAGELFF. In nucleotides, the CDR3 is TGTGCTAGTGCCACCGAGGGGTCCTGGGCCGGGGAGCTGTTTTTT. The chain has TRBV12-5 and TRBJ2-2; D is possibly TRBD1 or TRBD2 (5 bases each). V was pared by 7 bases and J by 6 bases, with 18 bases between. Germline CDR1 and CDR2: LGHNT and FRNRAP. CDR3 size: 15 residues.

This clonotype has only a few counts. V and J are TRBV4-1 and TRBJ1-1; D uncertain. V was trimmed by 1 base and J by 4 bases, leaving 10 bases between them. CDR1 MGHRA and CDR2 YSYEKL come from the germline V gene. CDR3 length: 14 residues. Here the CDR3 reads CASSQGVGGTEAFF. CDR3 in DNA: TGCGCCAGCAGCCAAGGAGTTGGTGGCACTGAAGCTTTCTTT.

This clonotype has more than one count but fewer than ten. V gene TRBV12-3 or TRBV12-4 combines with J gene TRBJ1-1; D gene unclear. V dropped 5 bases and J dropped 4 bases, with 8 bases sitting between them. The CDR3 runs to 12 residues. Written as DNA, the CDR3 is TGTGCCAGCAGTGGTTGGAGCACTGAAGCTTTCTTT. Residues: CASSGWSTEAFF.

This clonotype appeared many times. The V and J genes are TRBV12-3 or TRBV12-4 and TRBJ1-6; D gene uncertain. V was trimmed by 7 bases and J by 9 bases, leaving 10 bases between them. This CDR3 spans 12 amino acids. The CDR3 sequence is CASTDFSSPLHF. CDR3 bases: TGTGCCAGCACAGATTTCAGTTCACCCCTCCACTTT.

This chain links TRBV16 with TRBJ1-2; a weak D match, TRBD1 (6 bases). V lost 4 bases and J lost 0, with 12 bases in between. The germline V gene has CDR1 KGHSY and CDR2 FQNENV. The CDR3 spans 15 residues. Written as DNA, the CDR3 is TGTGCCAGCAGCCGAAAAGGGACAACTAACTATGGCTACACCTTC. Protein: CASSRKGTTNYGYTF.

The rearrangement links TRBV18 to TRBJ2-2; possibly TRBD1 or TRBD2 for D (7 bases each). From germline, CDR1 is KGHSH and CDR2 LQKENI. V lost 3 bases, J lost 1 base, and 18 bases lay in between. The CDR3 is 18 amino acids. This CDR3 is CASSPQGGLTLNTGELFF. The CDR3 DNA reads TGTGCCAGCTCACCCCAGGGGGGACTAACCTTGAACACCGGGGAGCTGTTTTTT.

J is TRBJ1-2 and V is TRBV4-3, with 7 bases identical to TRBD1. V shed 4 bases and J 4 bases; nucleotides not matched to a gene: 9. The CDR3 loop spans 15 amino acids. Germline loops: CDR1 LGHNA, CDR2 YSLEER. The CDR3 reads CASSLTQGGTYGYTF. The CDR3 DNA reads TGCGCCAGCAGCCTTACCCAGGGGGGGACCTATGGCTACACCTTC.

The chain couples TRBV27 to TRBJ2-1; D ambiguous. CDR3 size: 12 residues. Germline CDR1 reads MNHEY; CDR2 reads SMNVEV (reference sequence). Trimming left V 4 bases short and J 10 bases short, with 11 bases between. DNA for the CDR3: TGTGCCAGCAGTTACCTTGATTCGGAGCAGTTCTTC. Protein product: CASSYLDSEQFF.